The clone carrying this T cell receptor (beta chain) was recorded only once. Method: immunoSEQ multiplex PCR; TCRdb's copy keeps in-frame clones and lacks some. The sample lists about 20,000 clones, 83% occurring once. The data derive from a study of OX40 agonist ivuxolimab in advanced cancers. Study background: The study treated patients with ivuxolimab, an agonistic anti-OX40 (CD134) antibody.

This CDR3 region has 16 residues. Germline CDR1 and CDR2: SGHDN and FVKESK. With 1 base removed from V and 9 bases from J, the gap between germline ends came to 19 bases. Patients were ineligible given autoimmune disease history or systemic immunosuppression. V usage is TRBV14 and J usage is TRBJ2-1; the D is unclear. The receptor was derived from an adult with an advanced solid tumor such as melanoma, head and neck, liver or kidney cancer. The specimen was CD4+ or CD8+ T cells sorted from blood, collected in a trial of the OX40 agonist ivuxolimab. CDR3 nucleotide sequence: TGTGCCAGCAGCCAAGCGGTAGAGTTTCCAATTAGTGAGCAGTTCTTC. Protein product: CASSQAVEFPISEQFF.